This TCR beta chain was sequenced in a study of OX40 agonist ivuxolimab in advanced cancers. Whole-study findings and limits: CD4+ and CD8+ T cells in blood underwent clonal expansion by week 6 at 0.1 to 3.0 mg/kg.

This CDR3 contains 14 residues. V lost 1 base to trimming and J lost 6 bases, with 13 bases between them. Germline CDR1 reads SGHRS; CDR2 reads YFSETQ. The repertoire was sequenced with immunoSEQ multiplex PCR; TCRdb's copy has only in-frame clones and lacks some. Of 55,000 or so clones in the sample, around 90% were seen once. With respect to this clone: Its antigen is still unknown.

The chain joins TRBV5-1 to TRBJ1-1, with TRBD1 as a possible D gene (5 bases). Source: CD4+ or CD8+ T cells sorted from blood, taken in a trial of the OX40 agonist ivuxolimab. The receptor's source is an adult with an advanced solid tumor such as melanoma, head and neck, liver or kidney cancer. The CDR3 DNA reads TGCGCCAGCAGCTTGTCAGGGAGTGAAGCTGAAGCTTTCTTT. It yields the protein CASSLSGSEAEAFF.